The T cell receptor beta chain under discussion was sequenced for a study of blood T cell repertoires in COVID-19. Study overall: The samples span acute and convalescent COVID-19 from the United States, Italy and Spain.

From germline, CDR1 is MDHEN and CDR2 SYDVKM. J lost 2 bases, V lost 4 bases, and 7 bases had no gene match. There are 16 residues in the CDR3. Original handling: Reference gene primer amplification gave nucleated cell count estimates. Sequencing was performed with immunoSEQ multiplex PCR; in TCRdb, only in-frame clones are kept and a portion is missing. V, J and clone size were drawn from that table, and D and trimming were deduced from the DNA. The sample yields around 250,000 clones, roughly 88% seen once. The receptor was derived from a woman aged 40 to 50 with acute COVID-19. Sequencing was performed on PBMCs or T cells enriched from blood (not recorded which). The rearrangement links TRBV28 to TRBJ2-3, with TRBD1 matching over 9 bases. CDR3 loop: CASSSYRDRATDTQYF. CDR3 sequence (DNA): TGTGCCAGCAGTTCATACCGGGACAGGGCCACAGATACGCAGTATTTT.